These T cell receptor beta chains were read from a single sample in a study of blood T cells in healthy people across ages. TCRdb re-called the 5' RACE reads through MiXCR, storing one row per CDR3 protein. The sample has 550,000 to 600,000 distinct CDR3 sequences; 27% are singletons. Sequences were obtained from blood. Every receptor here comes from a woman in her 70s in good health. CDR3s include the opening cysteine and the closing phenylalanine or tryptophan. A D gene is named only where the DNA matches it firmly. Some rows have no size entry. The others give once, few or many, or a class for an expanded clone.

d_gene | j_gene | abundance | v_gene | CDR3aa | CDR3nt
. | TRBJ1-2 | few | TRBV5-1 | CASSFGRAGGYGYTF | TGCGCCAGCAGCTTCGGACGGGCCGGGGGCTATGGCTACACCTTC
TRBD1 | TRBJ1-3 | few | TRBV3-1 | CASSRDRGSLSGNTIYF | TGTGCCAGCAGCCGCGACAGGGGCTCTCTCTCTGGAAACACCATATATTTT
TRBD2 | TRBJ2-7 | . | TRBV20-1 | CSAKKSSGATYEQYF | TGCAGTGCAAAGAAGTCTAGCGGGGCAACCTACGAGCAGTACTTC
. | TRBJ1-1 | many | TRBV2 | CASSIERGNTEAFF | TGTGCCAGCAGTATCGAAAGGGGAAACACTGAAGCTTTCTTT
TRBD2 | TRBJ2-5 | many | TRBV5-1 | CASSLALAGGLQETQYF | TGCGCCAGCAGCTTGGCCCTAGCGGGGGGACTCCAAGAGACCCAGTACTTC
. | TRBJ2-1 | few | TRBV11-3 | CASSLFRYNEQFF | TGTGCCAGCAGCTTGTTCAGGTACAATGAGCAGTTCTTC
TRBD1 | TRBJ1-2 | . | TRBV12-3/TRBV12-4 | CASRLTGVYGYTF | TGTGCCAGCAGACTAACAGGGGTCTATGGCTACACCTTC
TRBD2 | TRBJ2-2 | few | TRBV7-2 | CASSLVAGGGAGELFF | TGTGCCAGCAGCTTAGTGGCGGGGGGCGGGGCCGGGGAGCTGTTTTTT
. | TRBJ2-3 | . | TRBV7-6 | CASRQGSLTDTQYF | TGTGCCAGCAGGCAGGGCTCCCTCACAGATACGCAGTATTTT
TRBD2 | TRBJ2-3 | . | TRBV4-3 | CASQTSGSTDTQYF | TGCGCCTCCCAGACTAGCGGGTCCACGGATACGCAGTATTTT
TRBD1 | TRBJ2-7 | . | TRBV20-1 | CSARVRTRDRGSYEQYF | TGCAGTGCTAGAGTTAGGACCCGGGACAGGGGGTCCTACGAGCAGTACTTC
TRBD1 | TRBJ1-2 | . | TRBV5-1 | CASSLDRGAYYGYTF | TGCGCCAGCAGCTTGGACAGGGGAGCGTACTATGGCTACACCTTC
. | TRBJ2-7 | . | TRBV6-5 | CASKNWVEQYF | TGTGCCAGCAAAAATTGGGTTGAGCAGTACTTC
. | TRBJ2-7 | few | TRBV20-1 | CSARWAESYEQYF | TGCAGTGCTAGGTGGGCAGAGTCCTACGAGCAGTACTTC
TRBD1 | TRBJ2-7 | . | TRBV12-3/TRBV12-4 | CASSRTGVPYEQYF | TGTGCCAGCAGTCGGACAGGGGTGCCCTACGAGCAGTACTTC
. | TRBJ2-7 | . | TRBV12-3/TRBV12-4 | CASSFTMPSEQYF | TGTGCCAGCAGTTTCACAATGCCAAGCGAGCAGTACTTC
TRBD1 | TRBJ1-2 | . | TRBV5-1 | CASSPVLDREGGYTF | TGCGCCAGCAGCCCCGTCCTCGACAGGGAGGGTGGCTACACCTTC
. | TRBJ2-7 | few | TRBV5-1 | CASRGDGHYEQYF | TGCGCCAGCAGAGGGGACGGACACTACGAGCAGTACTTC
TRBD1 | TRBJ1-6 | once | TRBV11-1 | CASSLLETGGRLHF | TGCGCCAGCAGCTTGTTAGAGACAGGGGGCCGCCTCCACTTT
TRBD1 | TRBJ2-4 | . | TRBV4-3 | CASSQGWGQGAQAKNIQYF | TGCGCCAGCAGCCAAGGGTGGGGACAGGGGGCTCAGGCCAAAAACATTCAGTACTTC
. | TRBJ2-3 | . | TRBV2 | CASSDPPGTQYF | TGTGCCAGCAGTGACCCCCCAGGGACGCAGTATTTT
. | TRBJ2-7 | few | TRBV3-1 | CASSQDRDLTF | TGTGCCAGCAGCCAAGACAGGGACCTGACCTTC
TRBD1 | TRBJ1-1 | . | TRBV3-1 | CASSQGGAGQGSEAFF | TGTGCCAGCAGCCAAGGAGGGGCGGGACAGGGATCTGAAGCTTTCTTT
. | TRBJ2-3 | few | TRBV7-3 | CASRLGGGLSIDTQYF | TGTGCCAGCAGATTAGGGGGGGGCTTGAGTATAGATACGCAGTATTTT
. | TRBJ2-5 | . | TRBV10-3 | CAISNSGIQETQYF | TGTGCCATCAGTAATAGCGGTATTCAAGAGACCCAGTACTTC
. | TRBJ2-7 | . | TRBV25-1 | CASSNPGSYYEQYF | TGTGCCAGCAGTAACCCCGGATCATACTACGAGCAGTACTTC
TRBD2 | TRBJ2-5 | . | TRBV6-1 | CASRTSGLAGDEQFF | TGTGCCAGCAGGACTTCGGGACTAGCGGGGGATGAGCAATTCTTC
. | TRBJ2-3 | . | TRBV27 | CASSFPGAGDTQYF | TGTGCCAGCAGTTTTCCGGGGGCGGGAGATACGCAGTATTTT
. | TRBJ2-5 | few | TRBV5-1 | CASSFQQGTHQETQYF | TGCGCCAGCAGCTTCCAACAGGGAACTCACCAAGAGACCCAGTACTTC
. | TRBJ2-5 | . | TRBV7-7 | CASVGASETQYF | TGTGCTAGCGTGGGGGCCTCGGAGACCCAGTACTTC
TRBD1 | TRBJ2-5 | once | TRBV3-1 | CASTRQGAGETQYF | TGTGCCAGCACCCGACAGGGGGCTGGAGAGACCCAGTACTTC
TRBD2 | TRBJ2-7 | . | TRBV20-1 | CSARLAAYEQYF | TGCAGTGCCAGACTAGCAGCCTACGAGCAGTACTTC